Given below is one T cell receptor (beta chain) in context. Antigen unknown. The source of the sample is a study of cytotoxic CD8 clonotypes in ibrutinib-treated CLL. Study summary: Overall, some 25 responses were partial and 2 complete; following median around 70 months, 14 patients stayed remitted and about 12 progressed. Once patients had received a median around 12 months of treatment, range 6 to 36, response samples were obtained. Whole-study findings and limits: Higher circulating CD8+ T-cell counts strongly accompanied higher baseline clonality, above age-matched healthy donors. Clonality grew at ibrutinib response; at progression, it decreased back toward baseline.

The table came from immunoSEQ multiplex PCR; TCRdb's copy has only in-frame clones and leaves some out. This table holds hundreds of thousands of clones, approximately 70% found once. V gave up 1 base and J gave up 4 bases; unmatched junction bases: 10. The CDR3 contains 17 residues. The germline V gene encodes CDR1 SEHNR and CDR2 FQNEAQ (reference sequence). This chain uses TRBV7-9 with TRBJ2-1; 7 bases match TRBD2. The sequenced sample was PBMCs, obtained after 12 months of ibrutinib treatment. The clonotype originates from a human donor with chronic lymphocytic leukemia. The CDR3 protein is CASSLEVGGPRYNEQFF. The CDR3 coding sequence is TGTGCCAGCAGCTTAGAGGTGGGAGGGCCTAGGTACAATGAGCAGTTCTTC. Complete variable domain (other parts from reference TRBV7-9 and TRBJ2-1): DTGVSQNPRHKITKRGQNVTFRCDPISEHNRLYWYRQTLGQGPEFLTYFQNEAQLEKSRLLSDRFSAERPKGSFSTLEIQRTEQGDSAMYLCASSLEVGGPRYNEQFFGPGTRLTVL.